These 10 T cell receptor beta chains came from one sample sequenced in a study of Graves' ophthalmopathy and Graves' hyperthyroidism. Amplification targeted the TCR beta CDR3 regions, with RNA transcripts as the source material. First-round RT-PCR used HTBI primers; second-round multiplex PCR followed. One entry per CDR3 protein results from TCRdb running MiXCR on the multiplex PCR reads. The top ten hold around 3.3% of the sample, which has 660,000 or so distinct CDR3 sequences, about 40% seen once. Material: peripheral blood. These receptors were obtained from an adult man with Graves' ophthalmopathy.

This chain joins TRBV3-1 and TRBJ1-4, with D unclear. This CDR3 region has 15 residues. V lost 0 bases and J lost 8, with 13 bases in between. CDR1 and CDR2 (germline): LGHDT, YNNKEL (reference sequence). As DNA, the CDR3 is TGTGCCAGCAGCCAAGAGGTTGGTGGGTCAGAAAAACTGTTTTTT. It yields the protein CASSQEVGGSEKLFF.

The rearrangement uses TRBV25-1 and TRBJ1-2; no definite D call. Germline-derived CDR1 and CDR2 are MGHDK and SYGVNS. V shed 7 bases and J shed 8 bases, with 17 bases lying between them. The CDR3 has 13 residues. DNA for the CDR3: TGTGCCAGCACAACACAGTGGGAATTCGGCTACACCTTC. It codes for CASTTQWEFGYTF.

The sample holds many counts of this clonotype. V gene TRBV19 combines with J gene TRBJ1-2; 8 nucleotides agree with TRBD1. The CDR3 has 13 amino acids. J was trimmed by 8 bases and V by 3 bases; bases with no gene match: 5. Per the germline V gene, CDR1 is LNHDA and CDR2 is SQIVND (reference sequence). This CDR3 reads CASSMGDRKGYTF. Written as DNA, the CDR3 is TGTGCCAGTAGTATGGGGGACAGGAAGGGCTACACCTTC.

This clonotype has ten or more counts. The CDR3 coding sequence is TGTGCCAGCGCAACCAACGCAGGGCATGGCTACACCTTC. It is translated as CASATNAGHGYTF. The chain employs TRBV27 and TRBJ1-2; maybe TRBD1 (5 bases). The CDR3 is 13 amino acids. Per the germline V gene, CDR1 is MNHEY and CDR2 is SMNVEV (reference sequence). V was pared by 8 bases and J by 6 bases, with 16 bases between.

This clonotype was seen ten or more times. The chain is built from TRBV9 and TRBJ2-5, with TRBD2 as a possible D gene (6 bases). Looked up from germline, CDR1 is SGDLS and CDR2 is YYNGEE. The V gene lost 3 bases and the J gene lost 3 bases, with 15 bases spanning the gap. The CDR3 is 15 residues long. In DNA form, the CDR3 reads TGTGCCAGCAGCGACTCCCCTGCGGGGAAAGAGACCCAGTACTTC. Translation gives CASSDSPAGKETQYF.

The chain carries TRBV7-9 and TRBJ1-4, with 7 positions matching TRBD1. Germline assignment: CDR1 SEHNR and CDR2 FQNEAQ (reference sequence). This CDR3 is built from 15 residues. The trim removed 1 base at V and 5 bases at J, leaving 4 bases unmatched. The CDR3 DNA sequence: TGTGCCAGCAGCTTAGTGGGACAGACGAATGAAAAACTGTTTTTT. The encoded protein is CASSLVGQTNEKLFF.

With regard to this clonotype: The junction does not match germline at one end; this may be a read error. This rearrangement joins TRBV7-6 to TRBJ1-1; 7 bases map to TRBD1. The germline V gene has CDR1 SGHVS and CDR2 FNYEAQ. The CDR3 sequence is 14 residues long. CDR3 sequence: CASSSRQGGTDAFF. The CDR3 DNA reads TGTGCCAGCAGCTCTCGACAGGGAGGAACTGATGCTTTCTTT.

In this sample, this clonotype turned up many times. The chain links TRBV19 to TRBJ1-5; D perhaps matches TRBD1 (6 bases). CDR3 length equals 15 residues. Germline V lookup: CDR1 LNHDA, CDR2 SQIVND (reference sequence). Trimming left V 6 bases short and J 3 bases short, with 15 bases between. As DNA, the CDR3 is TGTGCCAGTAGATCCGCCGACAGGAACAATCAGCCCCAGCATTTT. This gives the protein CASRSADRNNQPQHF.

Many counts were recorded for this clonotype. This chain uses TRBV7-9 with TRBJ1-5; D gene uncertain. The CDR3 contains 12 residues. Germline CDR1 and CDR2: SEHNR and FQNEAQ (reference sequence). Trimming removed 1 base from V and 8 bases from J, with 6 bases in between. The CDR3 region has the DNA TGTGCCAGCAGCTTAGGCGGCGAGCCCCAGCATTTT. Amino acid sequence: CASSLGGEPQHF.

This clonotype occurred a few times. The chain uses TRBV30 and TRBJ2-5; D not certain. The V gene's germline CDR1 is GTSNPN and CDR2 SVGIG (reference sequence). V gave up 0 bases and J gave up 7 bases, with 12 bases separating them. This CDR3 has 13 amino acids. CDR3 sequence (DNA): TGTGCCTGGAGTGTGTCAGCAAGAGCGACCCAGTACTTC. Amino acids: CAWSVSARATQYF. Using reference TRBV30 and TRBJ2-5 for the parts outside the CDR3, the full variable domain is SQTIHQWPATLVQPVGSPLSLECTVEGTSNPNLYWYRQAAGRGLQLLFYSVGIGQISSEVPQNLSASRPQDRQFILSSKKLLLSDSGFYLCAWSVSARATQYFGPGTRLLVL.